This TCR beta chain was found in a study of persistence of HIV-infected CD4 T cells. The V and J ends lost 3 bases and 5 bases respectively, with 8 bases between them. Germline values: CDR1 MNHEY, CDR2 SVGAGI. This CDR3 contains 14 residues. Sequencing used immunoSEQ version 4 in survey mode. Libraries were prepared by immunoSEQ multiplex PCR; TCRdb keeps only in-frame clonotypes and omits some of them. Among around 35,000 clones listed, around 90% were seen once. On this clone: Its cognate antigen is unknown.

Cells were stimulated nonspecifically with anti-CD3/anti-CD28 magnetic beads. Sorting of responding CD4+ T cells relied on upregulated CD40 ligand together with CD69. The V gene is TRBV6-5, the J gene TRBJ1-6; D is unclear. Sequences were derived from CD4+ T cells sorted from PBMCs after approximately 18-hour stimulation, sampled from a patient who received antiretroviral therapy. This sequence was found in an adult man with HIV who was CMV-seropositive. CDR3 coding DNA: TGTGCCAGCAGTTATCAGTCGGATAATTCACCCCTCCACTTT. Encoded protein: CASSYQSDNSPLHF.